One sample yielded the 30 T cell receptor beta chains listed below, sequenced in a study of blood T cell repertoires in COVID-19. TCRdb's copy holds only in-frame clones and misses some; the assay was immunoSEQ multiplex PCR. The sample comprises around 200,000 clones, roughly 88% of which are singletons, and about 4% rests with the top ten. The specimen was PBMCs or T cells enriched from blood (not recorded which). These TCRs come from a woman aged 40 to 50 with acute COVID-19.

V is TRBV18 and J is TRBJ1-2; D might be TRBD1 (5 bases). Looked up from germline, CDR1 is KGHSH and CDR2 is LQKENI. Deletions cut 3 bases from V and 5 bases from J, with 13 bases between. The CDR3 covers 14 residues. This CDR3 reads CASSPLGPEYGYTF. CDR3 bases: TGTGCCAGCTCACCTTTGGGGCCGGAGTATGGCTACACCTTC.

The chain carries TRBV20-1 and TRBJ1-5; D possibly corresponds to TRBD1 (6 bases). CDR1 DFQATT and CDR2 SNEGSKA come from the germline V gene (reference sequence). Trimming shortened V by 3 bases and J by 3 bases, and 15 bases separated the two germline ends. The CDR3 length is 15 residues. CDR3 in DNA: TGCAGTGCTAGTTCTCCGCAGGGGAACAATCAGCCCCAGCATTTT. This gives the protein CSASSPQGNNQPQHF.

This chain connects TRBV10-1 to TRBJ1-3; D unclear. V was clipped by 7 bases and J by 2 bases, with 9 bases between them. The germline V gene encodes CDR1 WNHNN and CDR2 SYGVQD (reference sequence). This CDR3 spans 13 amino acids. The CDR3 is CASTLEAGNTIYF. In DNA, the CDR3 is TGCGCCAGCACCTTGGAGGCTGGAAACACCATATATTTT.

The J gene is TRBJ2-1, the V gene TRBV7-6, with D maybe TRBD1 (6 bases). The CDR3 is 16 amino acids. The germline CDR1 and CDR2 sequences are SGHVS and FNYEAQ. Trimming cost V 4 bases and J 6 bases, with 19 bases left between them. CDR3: CASSSSPQGTGNEQFF. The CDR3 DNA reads TGTGCCAGCAGCTCCTCTCCACAGGGTACAGGCAATGAGCAGTTCTTC.

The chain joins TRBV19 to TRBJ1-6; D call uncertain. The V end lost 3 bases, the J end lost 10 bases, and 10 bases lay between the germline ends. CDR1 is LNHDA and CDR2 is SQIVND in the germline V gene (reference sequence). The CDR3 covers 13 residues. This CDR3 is CASSIEGSSPLHF. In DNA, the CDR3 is TGTGCCAGTAGTATTGAGGGTTCCTCACCCCTCCACTTT. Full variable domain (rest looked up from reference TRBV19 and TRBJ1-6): DGGITQSPKYLFRKEGQNVTLSCEQNLNHDAMYWYRQDPGQGLRLIYYSQIVNDFQKGDIAEGYSVSREKKESFPLTVTSAQKNPTAFYLCASSIEGSSPLHFGNGTRLTVT.

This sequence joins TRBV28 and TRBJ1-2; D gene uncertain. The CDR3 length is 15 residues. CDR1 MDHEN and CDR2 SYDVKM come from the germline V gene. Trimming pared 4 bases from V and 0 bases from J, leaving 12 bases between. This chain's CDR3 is CASSSLAVANYGYTF. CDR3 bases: TGTGCCAGCAGTTCCCTAGCGGTAGCTAACTATGGCTACACCTTC.

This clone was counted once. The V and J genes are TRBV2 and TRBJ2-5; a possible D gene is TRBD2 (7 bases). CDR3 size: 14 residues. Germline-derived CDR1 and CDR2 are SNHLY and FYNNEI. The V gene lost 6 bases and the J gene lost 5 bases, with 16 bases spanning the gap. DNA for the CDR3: TGTGCCAGCAGCGTACAGGGAGGGAGGGAGACCCAGTACTTC. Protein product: CASSVQGGRETQYF.

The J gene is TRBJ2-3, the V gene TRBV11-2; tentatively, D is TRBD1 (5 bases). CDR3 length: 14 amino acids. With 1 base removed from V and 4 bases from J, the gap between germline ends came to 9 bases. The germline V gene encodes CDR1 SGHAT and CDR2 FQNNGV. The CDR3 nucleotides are TGTGCCAGCAGCTTAGGGGGCACAGCAGATACGCAGTATTTT. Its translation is CASSLGGTADTQYF.

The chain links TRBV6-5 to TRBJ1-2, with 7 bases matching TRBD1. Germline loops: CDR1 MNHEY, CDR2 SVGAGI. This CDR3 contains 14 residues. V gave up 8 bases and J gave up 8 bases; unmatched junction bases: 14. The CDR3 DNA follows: TGTGCCAGCTGTCCGGGACAGCTCGCTCGGGGCTACACCTTC. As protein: CASCPGQLARGYTF.

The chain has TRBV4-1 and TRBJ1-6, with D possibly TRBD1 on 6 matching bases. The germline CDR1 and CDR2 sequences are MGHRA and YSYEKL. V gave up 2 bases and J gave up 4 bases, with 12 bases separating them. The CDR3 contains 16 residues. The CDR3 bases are TGCGCCAGCAGCCAACGGCGGACAGATTATAATTCACCCCTCCACTTT. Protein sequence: CASSQRRTDYNSPLHF.

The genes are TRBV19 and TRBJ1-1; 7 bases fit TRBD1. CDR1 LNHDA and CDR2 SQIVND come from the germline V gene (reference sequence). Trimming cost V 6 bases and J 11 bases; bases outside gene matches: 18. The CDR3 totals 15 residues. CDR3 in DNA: TGTGCCAGTAGCTACCCCCTTGGAGGGGGCGGGGAGGCTTTCTTT. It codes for CASSYPLGGGGEAFF.

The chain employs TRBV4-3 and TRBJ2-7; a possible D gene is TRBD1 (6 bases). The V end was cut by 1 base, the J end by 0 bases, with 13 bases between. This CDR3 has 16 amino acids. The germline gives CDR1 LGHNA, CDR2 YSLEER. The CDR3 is CASSQAWTAVSYEQYF. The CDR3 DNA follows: TGCGCCAGCAGCCAAGCATGGACAGCGGTCTCCTACGAGCAGTACTTC.

CDR3 protein: CASSQLGGGGYTF. The CDR3 coding sequence is TGTGCCAGCAGCCAGCTAGGGGGTGGAGGCTACACCTTC. The chain employs TRBV14 and TRBJ1-2; D perhaps matches TRBD1 (6 bases). This CDR3 comprises 13 residues. V was trimmed by 3 bases and J by 8 bases, leaving 13 bases between them. Germline CDR1 reads SGHDN; CDR2 reads FVKESK.

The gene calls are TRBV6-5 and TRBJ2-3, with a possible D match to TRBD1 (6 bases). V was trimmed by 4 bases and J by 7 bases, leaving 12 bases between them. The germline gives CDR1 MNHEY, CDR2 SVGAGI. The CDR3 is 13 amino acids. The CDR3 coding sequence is TGTGCCAGCAGTTTGGACAGCAGGCATACGCAGTATTTT. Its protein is CASSLDSRHTQYF.

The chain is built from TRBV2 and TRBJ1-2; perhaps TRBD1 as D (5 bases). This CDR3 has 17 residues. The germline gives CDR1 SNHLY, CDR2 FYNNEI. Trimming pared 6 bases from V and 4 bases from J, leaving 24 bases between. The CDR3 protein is CASSKARDSLPLYGYTF. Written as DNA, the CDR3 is TGTGCCAGCAGCAAAGCCAGGGACTCTCTCCCCCTCTATGGCTACACCTTC.

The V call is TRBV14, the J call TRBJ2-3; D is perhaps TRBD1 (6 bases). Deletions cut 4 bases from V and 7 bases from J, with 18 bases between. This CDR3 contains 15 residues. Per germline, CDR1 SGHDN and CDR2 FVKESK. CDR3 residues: CASSPTWGQGYTQYF. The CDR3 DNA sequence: TGTGCCAGCAGCCCCACATGGGGGCAGGGTTATACGCAGTATTTT.

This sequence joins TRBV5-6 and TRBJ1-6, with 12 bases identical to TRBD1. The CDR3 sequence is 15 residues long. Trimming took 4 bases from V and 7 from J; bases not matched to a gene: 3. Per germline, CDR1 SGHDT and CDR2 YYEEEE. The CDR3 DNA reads TGTGCCAGCAGCGAAGGGACAGGGGGCAATTCACCCCTCCACTTT. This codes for CASSEGTGGNSPLHF. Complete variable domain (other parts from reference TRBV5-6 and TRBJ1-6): DAGVTQSPTHLIKTRGQQVTLRCSPKSGHDTVSWYQQALGQGPQFIFQYYEEEERQRGNFPDRFSGHQFPNYSSELNVNALLLGDSALYLCASSEGTGGNSPLHFGNGTRLTVT.

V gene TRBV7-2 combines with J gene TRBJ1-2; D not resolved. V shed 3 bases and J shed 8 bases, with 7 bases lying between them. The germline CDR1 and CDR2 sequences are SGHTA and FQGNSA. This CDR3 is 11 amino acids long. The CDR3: CASSLRLGYTF. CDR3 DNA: TGTGCCAGCAGCTTGCGTTTAGGCTACACCTTC.

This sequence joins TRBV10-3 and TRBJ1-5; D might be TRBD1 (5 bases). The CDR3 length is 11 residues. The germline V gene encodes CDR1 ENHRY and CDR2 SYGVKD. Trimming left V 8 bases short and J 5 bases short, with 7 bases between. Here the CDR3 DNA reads TGTGCCATCGGGGGGGATCAGCCCCAGCATTTT. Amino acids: CAIGGDQPQHF.

Written as DNA, the CDR3 is TGTGCCAGCAGCCCCAGGCTTGGGGGGAGCACAGATACGCAGTATTTT. It is translated as CASSPRLGGSTDTQYF. The chain links TRBV9 to TRBJ2-3, with D maybe TRBD2 (6 bases). The germline V and J ends were trimmed by 4 bases and 0 bases, with 15 bases remaining between them. CDR3 size: 16 residues. CDR1 is SGDLS and CDR2 is YYNGEE in the germline V gene.

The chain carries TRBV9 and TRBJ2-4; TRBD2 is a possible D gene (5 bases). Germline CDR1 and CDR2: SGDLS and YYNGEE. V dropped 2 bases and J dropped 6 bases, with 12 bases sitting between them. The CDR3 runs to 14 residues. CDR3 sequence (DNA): TGTGCCAGCAGCGTCGCCGACGCGGGAAACATTCAGTACTTC. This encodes CASSVADAGNIQYF.

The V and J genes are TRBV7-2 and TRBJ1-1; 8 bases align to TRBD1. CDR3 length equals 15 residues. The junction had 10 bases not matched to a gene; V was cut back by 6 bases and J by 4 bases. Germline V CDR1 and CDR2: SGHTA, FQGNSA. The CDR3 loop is CASSPPGGVGTEAFF. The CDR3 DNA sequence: TGTGCCAGCAGTCCCCCAGGGGGCGTAGGCACTGAAGCTTTCTTT. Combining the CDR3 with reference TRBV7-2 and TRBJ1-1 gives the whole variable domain GAGVSQSPSNKVTEKGKDVELRCDPISGHTALYWYRQSLGQGLEFLIYFQGNSAPDKSGLPSDRFSAERTGGSVSTLTIQRTQQEDSAVYLCASSPPGGVGTEAFFGQGTRLTVV.

DNA of the CDR3: TGCGCCAGCAGCGAAAGGACAGGGGTCACTGAAAAACTGTTTTTT. Translation: CASSERTGVTEKLFF. The V gene is TRBV5-1, the J gene TRBJ1-4; 9 nucleotides line up with TRBD1. The trim removed 4 bases at V and 7 bases at J, leaving 8 bases unmatched. The germline V gene encodes CDR1 SGHRS and CDR2 YFSETQ. The CDR3 loop spans 15 amino acids.

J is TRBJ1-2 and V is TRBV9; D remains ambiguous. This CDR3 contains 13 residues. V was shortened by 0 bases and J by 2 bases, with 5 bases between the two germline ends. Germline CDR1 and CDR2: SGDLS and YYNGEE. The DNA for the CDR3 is TGTGCCAGCAGCGTAGCCAGGAACTATGGCTACACCTTC. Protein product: CASSVARNYGYTF.

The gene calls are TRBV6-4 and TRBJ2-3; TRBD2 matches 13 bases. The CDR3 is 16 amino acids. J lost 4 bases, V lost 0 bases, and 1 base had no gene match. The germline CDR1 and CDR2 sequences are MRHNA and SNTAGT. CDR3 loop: CASSDSGLAGADTQYF. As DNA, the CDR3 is TGTGCCAGCAGTGACTCAGGACTAGCGGGGGCAGATACGCAGTATTTT.

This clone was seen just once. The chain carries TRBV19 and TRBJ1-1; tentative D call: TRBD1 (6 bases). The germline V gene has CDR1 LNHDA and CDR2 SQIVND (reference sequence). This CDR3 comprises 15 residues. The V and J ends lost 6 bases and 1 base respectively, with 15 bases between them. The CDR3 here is CASRVGGAKNTEAFF. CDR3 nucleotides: TGTGCCAGTAGGGTAGGGGGGGCCAAGAACACTGAAGCTTTCTTT.

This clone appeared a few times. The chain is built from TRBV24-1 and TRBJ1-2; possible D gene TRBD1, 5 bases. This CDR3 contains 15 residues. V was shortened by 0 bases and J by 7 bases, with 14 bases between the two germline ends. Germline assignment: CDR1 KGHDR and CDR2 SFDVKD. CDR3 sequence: CATSDLPGWDSGYTF. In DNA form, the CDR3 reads TGTGCCACCAGTGATTTGCCAGGTTGGGACTCTGGCTACACCTTC.

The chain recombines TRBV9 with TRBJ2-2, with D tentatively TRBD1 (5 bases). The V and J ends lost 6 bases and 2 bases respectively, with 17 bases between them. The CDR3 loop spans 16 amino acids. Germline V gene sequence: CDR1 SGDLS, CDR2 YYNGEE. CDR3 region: CASTYGGAFNTGELFF. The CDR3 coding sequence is TGTGCCAGCACCTACGGTGGGGCCTTTAACACCGGGGAGCTGTTTTTT.

The CDR3 region is CASSQGTGAGGNQPQHF. CDR3 nucleotides: TGTGCCAGCAGCCAAGGTACAGGGGCCGGGGGCAATCAGCCCCAGCATTTT. This chain joins TRBV3-1 (or the pseudogene TRBV3-2) and TRBJ1-5, with TRBD1 matching over 7 bases. Germline CDR1 is LGHDT and CDR2 is YNNKEL (reference sequence). With 1 base clipped from V and 2 bases from J, the junction kept 8 bases outside the gene matches. The CDR3 is 17 residues long.

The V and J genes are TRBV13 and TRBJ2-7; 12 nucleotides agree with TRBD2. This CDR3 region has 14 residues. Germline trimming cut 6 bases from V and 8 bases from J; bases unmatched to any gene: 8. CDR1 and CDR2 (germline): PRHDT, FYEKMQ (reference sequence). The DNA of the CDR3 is TGTGCCAGCAGTCTAGCGGGGGGGAGTAGGAAGCAGTACTTC. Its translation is CASSLAGGSRKQYF. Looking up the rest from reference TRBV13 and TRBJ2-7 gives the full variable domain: AAGVIQSPRHLIKEKRETATLKCYPIPRHDTVYWYQQGPGQDPQFLISFYEKMQSDKGSIPDRFSAQQFSDYHSELNMSSLELGDSALYFCASSLAGGSRKQYFGPGTRLTVT.